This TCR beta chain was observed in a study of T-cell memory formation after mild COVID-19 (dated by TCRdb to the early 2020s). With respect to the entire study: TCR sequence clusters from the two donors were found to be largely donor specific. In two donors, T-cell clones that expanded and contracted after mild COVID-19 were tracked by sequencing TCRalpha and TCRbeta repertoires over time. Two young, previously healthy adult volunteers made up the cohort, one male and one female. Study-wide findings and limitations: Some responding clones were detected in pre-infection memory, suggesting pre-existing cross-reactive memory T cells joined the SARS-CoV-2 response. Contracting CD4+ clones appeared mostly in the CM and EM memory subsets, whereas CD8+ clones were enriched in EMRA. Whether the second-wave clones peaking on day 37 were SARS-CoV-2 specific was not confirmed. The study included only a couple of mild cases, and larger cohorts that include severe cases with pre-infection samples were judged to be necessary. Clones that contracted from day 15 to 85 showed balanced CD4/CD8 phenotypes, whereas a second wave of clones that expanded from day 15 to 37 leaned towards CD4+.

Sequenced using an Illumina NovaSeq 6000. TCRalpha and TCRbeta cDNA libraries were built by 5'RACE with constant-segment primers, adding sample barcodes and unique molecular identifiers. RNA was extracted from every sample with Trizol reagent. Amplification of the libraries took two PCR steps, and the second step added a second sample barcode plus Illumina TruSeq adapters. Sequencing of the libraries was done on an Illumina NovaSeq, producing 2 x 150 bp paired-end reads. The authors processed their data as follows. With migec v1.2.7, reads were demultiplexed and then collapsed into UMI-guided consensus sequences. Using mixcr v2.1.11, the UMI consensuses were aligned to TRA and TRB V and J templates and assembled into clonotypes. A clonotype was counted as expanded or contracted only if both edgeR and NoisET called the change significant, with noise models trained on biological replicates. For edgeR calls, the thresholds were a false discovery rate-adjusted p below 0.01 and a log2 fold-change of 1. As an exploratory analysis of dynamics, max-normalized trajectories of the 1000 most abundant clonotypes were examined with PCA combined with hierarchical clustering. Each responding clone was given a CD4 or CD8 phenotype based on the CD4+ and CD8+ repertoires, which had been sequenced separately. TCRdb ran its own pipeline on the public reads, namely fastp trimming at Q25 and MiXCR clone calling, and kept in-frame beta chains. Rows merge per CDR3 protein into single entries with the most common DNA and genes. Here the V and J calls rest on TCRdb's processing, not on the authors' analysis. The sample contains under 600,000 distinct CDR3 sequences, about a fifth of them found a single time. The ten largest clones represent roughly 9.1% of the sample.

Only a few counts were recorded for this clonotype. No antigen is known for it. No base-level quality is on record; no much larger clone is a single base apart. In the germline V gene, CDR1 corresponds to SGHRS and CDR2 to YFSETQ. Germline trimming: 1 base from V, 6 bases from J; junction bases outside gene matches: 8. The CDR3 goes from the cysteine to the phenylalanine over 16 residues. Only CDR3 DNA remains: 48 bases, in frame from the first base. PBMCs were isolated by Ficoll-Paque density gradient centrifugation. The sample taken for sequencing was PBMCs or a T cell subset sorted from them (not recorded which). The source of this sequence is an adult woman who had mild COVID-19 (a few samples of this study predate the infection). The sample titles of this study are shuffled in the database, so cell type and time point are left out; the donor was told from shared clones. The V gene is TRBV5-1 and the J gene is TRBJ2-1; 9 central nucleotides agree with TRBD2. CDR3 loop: CASSLLAGGLSNEQFF. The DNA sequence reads TGCGCCAGCAGCTTGCTTGCGGGGGGGTTATCCAATGAGCAGTTCTTC.